This TCR beta chain was sequenced for a study of T cell responses to AZD1222 COVID-19 vaccine. V gave up 8 bases and J gave up 1 base; unmatched junction bases: 5. Germline V CDR1 and CDR2: MNHEY, SVGAGI. CDR3 length: 15 residues. Sequenced by immunoSEQ multiplex PCR; TCRdb stores in-frame clones only, minus some. Of about 200,000 clones in the sample, about nine tenths were seen once. The TCR was taken from an adult who received the AZD1222 COVID-19 vaccine. This sample comprised peripheral blood, obtained 28 days after the second AZD1222 dose. The chain is built from TRBV6-5 and TRBJ2-7; 13 bases align to TRBD2. The CDR3 reads CASGLAGDSSYEQYF. The CDR3 DNA follows: TGTGCCAGCGGACTAGCGGGAGATTCATCCTACGAGCAGTACTTC.